This T cell receptor (beta chain) was documented in a study of blood T cell repertoires in COVID-19. Study-level information: From T cells, B-cell-depleted T cells, or PBMCs came the material, which was cDNA or gDNA.

V gave up 2 bases and J gave up 2 bases, with 12 bases separating them. The CDR3 length is 15 residues. Germline CDR1 reads SEHNR; CDR2 reads FQNEAQ (reference sequence). In the original analysis: It was from reference gene primer amplification that nucleated cell counts were estimated. The protocol was immunoSEQ multiplex PCR, while the TCRdb copy is restricted to in-frame clones and leaves out a portion. Clonal size and the V and J genes are those of that table, whereas D and trimming came from the DNA. Of around 100,000 clones listed, 70% to 90% are singletons. This TCR came from a man in his forties with acute or convalescent COVID-19. The chain has TRBV7-9 and TRBJ1-2; tentatively, D is TRBD1 (5 bases). The sample taken for sequencing was peripheral blood. In DNA form, the CDR3 reads TGTGCCAGCAGCTTACCGGGGGAGTTAAACTATGGCTACACCTTC. This translates into CASSLPGELNYGYTF.